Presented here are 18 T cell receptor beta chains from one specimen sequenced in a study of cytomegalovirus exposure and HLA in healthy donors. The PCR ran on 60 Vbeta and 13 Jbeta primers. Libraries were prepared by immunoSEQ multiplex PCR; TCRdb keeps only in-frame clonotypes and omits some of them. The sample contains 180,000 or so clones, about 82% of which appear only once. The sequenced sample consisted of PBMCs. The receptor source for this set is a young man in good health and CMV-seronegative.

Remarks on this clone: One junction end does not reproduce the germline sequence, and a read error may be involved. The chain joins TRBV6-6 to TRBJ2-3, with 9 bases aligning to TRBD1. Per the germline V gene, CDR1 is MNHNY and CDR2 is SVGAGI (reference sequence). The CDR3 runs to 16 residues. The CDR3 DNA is TGTGCCAGCAGATCCACAGGGGGCCGCGGCACAGATATGCAGTATTTT. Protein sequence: CASRSTGGRGTDMQYF.

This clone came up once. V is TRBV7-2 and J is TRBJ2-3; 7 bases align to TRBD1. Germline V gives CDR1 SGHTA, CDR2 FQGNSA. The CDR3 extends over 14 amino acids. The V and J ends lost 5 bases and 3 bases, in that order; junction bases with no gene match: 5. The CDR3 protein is CASSRRQGTDTQYF. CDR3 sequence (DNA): TGTGCCAGCAGCCGACGACAGGGTACAGATACGCAGTATTTT.

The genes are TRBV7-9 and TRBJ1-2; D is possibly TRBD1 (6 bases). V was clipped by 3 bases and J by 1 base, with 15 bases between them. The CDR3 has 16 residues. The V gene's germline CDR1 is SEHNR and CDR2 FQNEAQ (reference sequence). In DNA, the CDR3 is TGTGCCAGCAGCTTTATCCGGGACATCCTTAACTATGGCTACACCTTC. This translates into CASSFIRDILNYGYTF.

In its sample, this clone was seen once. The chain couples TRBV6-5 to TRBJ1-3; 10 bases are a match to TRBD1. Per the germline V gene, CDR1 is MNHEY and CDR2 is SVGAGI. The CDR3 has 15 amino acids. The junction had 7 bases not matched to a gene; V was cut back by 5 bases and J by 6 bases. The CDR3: CASSGPGTGANTIYF. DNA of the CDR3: TGTGCCAGCAGTGGCCCCGGGACAGGGGCAAACACCATATATTTT.

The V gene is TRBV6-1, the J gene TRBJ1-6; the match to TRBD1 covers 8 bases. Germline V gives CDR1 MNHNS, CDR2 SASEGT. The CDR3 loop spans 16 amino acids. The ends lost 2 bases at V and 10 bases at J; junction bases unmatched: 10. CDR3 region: CASSELGGRGRSPLHF. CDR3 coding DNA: TGTGCCAGCAGTGAACTGGGGGGCAGGGGGCGATCACCCCTCCACTTT.

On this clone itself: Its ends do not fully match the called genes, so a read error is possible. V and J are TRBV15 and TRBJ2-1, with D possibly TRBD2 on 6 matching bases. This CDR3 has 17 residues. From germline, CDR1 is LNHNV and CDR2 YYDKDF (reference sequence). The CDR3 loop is CATSRNLAEGSDNEQFF. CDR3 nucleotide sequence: TGTGCCACCAGCAGAAACTTAGCGGAAGGCTCCGACAATGAGCAGTTCTTC.

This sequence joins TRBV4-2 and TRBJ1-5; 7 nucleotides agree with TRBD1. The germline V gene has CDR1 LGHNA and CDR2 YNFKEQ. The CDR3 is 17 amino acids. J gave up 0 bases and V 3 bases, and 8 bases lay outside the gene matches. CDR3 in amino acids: CASSHATGADSNQPQHF. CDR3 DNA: TGTGCCAGCAGCCATGCAACAGGGGCGGATAGCAATCAGCCCCAGCATTTT.

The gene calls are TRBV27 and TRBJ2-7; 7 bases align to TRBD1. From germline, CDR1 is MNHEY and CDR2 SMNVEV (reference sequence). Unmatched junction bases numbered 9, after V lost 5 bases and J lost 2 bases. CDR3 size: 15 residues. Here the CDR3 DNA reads TGTGCCAGCAGTCCCCCGACAGGGTTACCCTACGAGCAGTACTTC. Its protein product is CASSPPTGLPYEQYF.

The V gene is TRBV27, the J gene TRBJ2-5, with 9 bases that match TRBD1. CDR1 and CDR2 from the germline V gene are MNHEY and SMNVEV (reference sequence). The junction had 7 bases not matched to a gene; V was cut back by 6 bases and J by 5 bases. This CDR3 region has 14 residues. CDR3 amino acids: CASSPRDRVETQYF. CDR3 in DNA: TGTGCCAGCAGCCCCCGGGACAGGGTGGAGACCCAGTACTTC.

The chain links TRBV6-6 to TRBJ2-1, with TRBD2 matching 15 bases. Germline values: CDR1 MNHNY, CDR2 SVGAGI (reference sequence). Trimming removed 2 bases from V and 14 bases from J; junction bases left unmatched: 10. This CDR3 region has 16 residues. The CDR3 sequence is CASSYIGTSGRRGEFF. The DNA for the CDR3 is TGTGCCAGCAGTTACATCGGGACTAGCGGGAGGAGGGGGGAGTTCTTC.

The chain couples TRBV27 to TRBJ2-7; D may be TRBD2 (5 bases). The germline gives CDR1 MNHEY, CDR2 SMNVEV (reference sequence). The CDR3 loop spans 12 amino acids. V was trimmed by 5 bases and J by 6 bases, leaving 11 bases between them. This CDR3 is CASSQRAGEQYF. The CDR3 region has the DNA TGTGCCAGCAGTCAGAGGGCGGGCGAGCAGTACTTC.

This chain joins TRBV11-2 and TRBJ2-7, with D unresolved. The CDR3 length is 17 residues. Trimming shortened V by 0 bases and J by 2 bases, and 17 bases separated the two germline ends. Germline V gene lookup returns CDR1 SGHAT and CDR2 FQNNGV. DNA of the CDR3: TGTGCCAGCAGCTTAGATAAAGGAGTCAGTTTCGCCTACGAGCAGTACTTC. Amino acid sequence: CASSLDKGVSFAYEQYF.

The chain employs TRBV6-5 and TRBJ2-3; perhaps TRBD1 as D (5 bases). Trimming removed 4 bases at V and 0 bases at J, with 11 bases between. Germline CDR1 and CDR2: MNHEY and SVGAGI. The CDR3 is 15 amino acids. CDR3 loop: CASSSISGSTDTQYF. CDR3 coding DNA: TGTGCCAGCAGTTCGATCTCAGGGAGCACAGATACGCAGTATTTT.

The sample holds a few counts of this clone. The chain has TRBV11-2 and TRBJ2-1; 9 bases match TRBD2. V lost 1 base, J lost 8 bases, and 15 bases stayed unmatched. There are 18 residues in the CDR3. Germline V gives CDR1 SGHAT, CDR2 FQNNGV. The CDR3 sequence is CASSLGAGGPSIKHEQFF. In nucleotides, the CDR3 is TGTGCCAGCAGCTTAGGAGCGGGGGGCCCCTCGATCAAGCATGAGCAGTTCTTC.

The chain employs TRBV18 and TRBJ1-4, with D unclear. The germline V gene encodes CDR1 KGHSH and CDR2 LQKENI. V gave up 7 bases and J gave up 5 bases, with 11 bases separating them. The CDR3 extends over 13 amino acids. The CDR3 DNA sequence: TGTGCCAGCTTACTCGGACTGAATGAAAAACTGTTTTTT. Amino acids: CASLLGLNEKLFF. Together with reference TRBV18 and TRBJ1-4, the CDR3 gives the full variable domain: NAGVMQNPRHLVRRRGQEARLRCSPMKGHSHVYWYRQLPEEGLKFMVYLQKENIIDESGMPKERFSAEFPKEGPSILRIQQVVRGDSAAYFCASLLGLNEKLFFGSGTQLSVL.

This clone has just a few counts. As DNA, the CDR3 is TGTGCCAGTAGTAGAGGGACAGGGACCCCCTACGAGCAGTACTTC. Residues: CASSRGTGTPYEQYF. The gene calls are TRBV19 and TRBJ2-7; 9 positions agree with TRBD1. This CDR3 region has 15 residues. V was pared by 4 bases and J by 2 bases, with 6 bases of the junction left unmatched. Germline V CDR1 and CDR2: LNHDA, SQIVND (reference sequence).

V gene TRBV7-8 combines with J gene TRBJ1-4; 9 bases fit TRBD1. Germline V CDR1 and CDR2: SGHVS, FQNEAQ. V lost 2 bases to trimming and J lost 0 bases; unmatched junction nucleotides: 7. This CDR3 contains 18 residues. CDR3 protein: CASSLLGGQGSTNEKLFF. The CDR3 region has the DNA TGTGCCAGCAGCTTATTGGGAGGACAGGGGTCAACTAATGAAAAACTGTTTTTT.

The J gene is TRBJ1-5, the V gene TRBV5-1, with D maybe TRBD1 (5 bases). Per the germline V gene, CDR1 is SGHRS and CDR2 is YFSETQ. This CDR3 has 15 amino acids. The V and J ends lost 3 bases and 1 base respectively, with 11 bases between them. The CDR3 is CASSWEGASNQPQHF. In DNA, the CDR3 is TGCGCCAGCAGCTGGGAAGGGGCAAGCAATCAGCCCCAGCATTTT.